Listed below are T cell receptor beta chains from one sample, sequenced in a study of cytomegalovirus exposure and HLA in healthy donors. Method: immunoSEQ multiplex PCR; TCRdb's copy keeps in-frame clones and lacks some. The table records some 180,000 clones, roughly 9.5% of them present only once. Specimen: PBMCs. The origin of the receptors is a young woman in good health and CMV-seropositive. Both conserved end residues are part of each CDR3. A D gene is named only where the DNA matches it firmly. Size is stated for part of the rows, as once, few or many counts, or as a class when the clone is expanded.

V gene: TRBV5-1; D gene: .; clone size: few; J gene: TRBJ2-7; CDR3 protein: CASSLGLPYEQYF; CDR3 DNA: TGCGCCAGCAGCTTGGGCCTACCCTACGAGCAGTACTTC
V gene: TRBV15; D gene: TRBD1; clone size: .; J gene: TRBJ1-5; CDR3 protein: CATSSLTLTPGQNNQPQHF; CDR3 DNA: TGTGCCACCAGCAGCCTTACATTGACACCGGGACAGAACAATCAGCCCCAGCATTTT
V gene: TRBV6-1; D gene: .; clone size: .; J gene: TRBJ2-7; CDR3 protein: CASRDSYSYEQYF; CDR3 DNA: TGTGCCAGCCGCGATAGCTACTCCTACGAGCAGTACTTC
V gene: TRBV30; D gene: .; clone size: few; J gene: TRBJ2-2; CDR3 protein: CAWSVWAYTGELFF; CDR3 DNA: TGTGCCTGGAGTGTGTGGGCGTACACCGGGGAGCTGTTTTTT
V gene: TRBV20-1; D gene: TRBD1; clone size: few; J gene: TRBJ2-1; CDR3 protein: CSVPSGGLQFF; CDR3 DNA: TGCAGTGTCCCGTCAGGGGGCCTGCAGTTCTTC
V gene: TRBV6-5; D gene: .; clone size: .; J gene: TRBJ2-3; CDR3 protein: CASNSGPGKTDTQYF; CDR3 DNA: TGTGCCAGCAATTCCGGGCCCGGGAAAACAGATACGCAGTATTTT
V gene: TRBV15; D gene: TRBD2; clone size: .; J gene: TRBJ2-3; CDR3 protein: CATSLAGAPTDTQYF; CDR3 DNA: TGTGCCACCAGCCTAGCGGGAGCCCCCACAGATACGCAGTATTTT
V gene: TRBV5-1; D gene: TRBD2; clone size: few; J gene: TRBJ2-1; CDR3 protein: CASSFLSGSSYNEQFF; CDR3 DNA: TGCGCCAGCAGCTTCCTGAGCGGGAGCTCCTACAATGAGCAGTTCTTC
V gene: TRBV18; D gene: .; clone size: .; J gene: TRBJ1-1; CDR3 protein: CASSPQREYTEAFF; CDR3 DNA: TGTGCCAGCTCACCACAGAGGGAGTACACTGAAGCTTTCTTT
V gene: TRBV5-4; D gene: .; clone size: few; J gene: TRBJ2-6; CDR3 protein: CASSYGGTVSGANVLTF; CDR3 DNA: TGTGCCAGCAGCTACGGCGGGACGGTATCTGGGGCCAACGTCCTGACTTTC
V gene: TRBV18; D gene: TRBD1; clone size: few; J gene: TRBJ2-7; CDR3 protein: CASSPDRGVNEQYF; CDR3 DNA: TGTGCCAGCTCACCGGACAGGGGTGTAAACGAGCAGTACTTC
V gene: TRBV30; D gene: TRBD1; clone size: few; J gene: TRBJ2-1; CDR3 protein: CAWSAGQGRNNEQFF; CDR3 DNA: TGTGCCTGGAGTGCGGGACAGGGGCGAAACAATGAGCAGTTCTTC
V gene: TRBV6-1; D gene: .; clone size: .; J gene: TRBJ2-7; CDR3 protein: CATAWNRPARHEQYF; CDR3 DNA: TGTGCCACCGCCTGGAACAGGCCCGCTCGGCACGAGCAGTACTTC
V gene: TRBV7-9; D gene: TRBD2; clone size: few; J gene: TRBJ2-7; CDR3 protein: CASSFLGGSLREQYF; CDR3 DNA: TGTGCCAGCAGCTTTTTGGGCGGGAGCCTAAGGGAGCAGTACTTC
V gene: TRBV10-1; D gene: .; clone size: .; J gene: TRBJ2-7; CDR3 protein: CASSESQGQNEQYF; CDR3 DNA: TGCGCCAGCAGTGAAAGTCAGGGCCAAAACGAGCAGTACTTC